The T cell receptor beta chain described here comes from a study of T-cell memory formation after mild COVID-19. As regards this clonotype: Its antigen is as yet unknown.

CDR1 is MNHEY, CDR2 SVGAGI, per germline. This CDR3 region has 14 residues. Deletions cut 3 bases from V and 6 bases from J, with 14 bases between. 5'RACE primed at constant segments yielded TCR alpha and TCR beta cDNA libraries bearing sample barcodes and UMIs. MiXCR, run by TCRdb on the 5' RACE reads, gives a single entry per CDR3 protein. The sample has 550,000 to 700,000 distinct CDR3 sequences, 15% to 20% seen once; the top ten hold about 8.1%. Points from the study as a whole: Memory from before infection featured some responding clones, which suggests cross-reactive memory joined. CD4+ bias marked clones expanding day 15 to 37, unlike balanced contracting clones.

The chain recombines TRBV6-5 with TRBJ1-1, with D perhaps TRBD1 (5 bases). Sequencing used PBMCs or a T cell subset sorted from them (not recorded which). The receptor was derived from an adult woman who had mild COVID-19 (a few samples of this study predate the infection). Cell type and time point are not known. The CDR3 DNA sequence: TGTGCCAGCAGTTATACAGACAGTCTGTCTGAAGCTTTCTTT. It encodes CASSYTDSLSEAFF.